These 15 T cell receptor beta chains came from one sample sequenced in a study of blood T cell repertoires in COVID-19. The data were produced by immunoSEQ multiplex PCR, yet TCRdb's version contains in-frame clones alone and is incomplete. The data contain under 130,000 clones, roughly 89% of them seen just once; the ten biggest clones take up roughly 17%. Sequenced sample: peripheral blood. These receptors were collected from a woman of 80 years or more in a cohort sampled during active COVID-19.

This chain joins TRBV18 and TRBJ1-5; D is perhaps TRBD1 (5 bases). The CDR3 runs to 16 residues. Germline-derived CDR1 and CDR2 are KGHSH and LQKENI. The ends were cut back, 2 bases at V and 0 bases at J, with 11 bases in the middle. DNA for the CDR3: TGTGCCAGCTCACCATCGACAGTGAATAGCAATCAGCCCCAGCATTTT. Translated, it gives CASSPSTVNSNQPQHF.

The DNA for the CDR3 is TGTGCCAGCAGCTTGGCACCTGGACAGGGCTACGAGCAGTACTTC. This codes for CASSLAPGQGYEQYF. The chain carries TRBV5-4 and TRBJ2-7, with 8 bases identical to TRBD1. The trim removed 0 bases at V and 3 bases at J, leaving 5 bases unmatched. Germline V lookup: CDR1 SGHNT, CDR2 YYREEE (reference sequence). The CDR3 has 15 residues.

The gene calls are TRBV3-1 (or the pseudogene TRBV3-2) and TRBJ2-1; 7 nucleotides agree with TRBD1. There are 16 residues in the CDR3. Trimming cost V 4 bases and J 3 bases; bases outside gene matches: 9. CDR1 LGHDT and CDR2 YNNKEL come from the germline V gene (reference sequence). Here the CDR3 reads CASSPALTGVYNEQFF. The CDR3 bases are TGTGCCAGCAGCCCCGCCCTTACAGGGGTCTACAATGAGCAGTTCTTC.

V usage is TRBV6-5 and J usage is TRBJ2-3; TRBD2 matches 7 bases. Trimming removed 6 bases from V and 1 base from J; junction bases left unmatched: 4. CDR3 length equals 14 residues. CDR1 is MNHEY, CDR2 SVGAGI, per germline. This CDR3 reads CASSPRGGTDTQYF. The CDR3, as DNA: TGTGCCAGCAGCCCACGGGGGGGCACAGATACGCAGTATTTT.

The CDR3: CATTPGLRVGVEQYF. CDR3 coding DNA: TGTGCCACAACTCCGGGACTACGAGTGGGAGTCGAGCAGTACTTC. The rearrangement uses TRBV6-5 and TRBJ2-7, with TRBD2 matching over 7 bases. The germline V gene has CDR1 MNHEY and CDR2 SVGAGI. V lost 10 bases, J lost 6 bases, and 18 bases stayed unmatched. The CDR3 consists of 15 residues.

The V gene is TRBV19, the J gene TRBJ1-4; D call uncertain. The V and J ends lost 1 base and 8 bases respectively, with 11 bases between them. Germline CDR1 reads LNHDA; CDR2 reads SQIVND (reference sequence). This CDR3 contains 14 residues. CDR3 coding DNA: TGTGCCAGTAGTATAGTTGGAGGATTCGAAAAACTGTTTTTT. Encoded protein: CASSIVGGFEKLFF.

The J gene is TRBJ2-3, the V gene TRBV19, with D tentatively TRBD1 (5 bases). CDR1 is LNHDA, CDR2 SQIVND, per germline (reference sequence). V was shortened by 3 bases and J by 4 bases, with 11 bases between the two germline ends. The CDR3 consists of 14 residues. This CDR3 is CASSIQGAPDTQYF. DNA of the CDR3: TGTGCCAGTAGTATCCAAGGGGCCCCAGATACGCAGTATTTT.

This clone was picked up a small number of times. The rearrangement joins TRBV4-1 to TRBJ2-1; a weak D match, TRBD1 (5 bases). Trimming took off 0 bases at V and 3 bases at J, with 9 bases between the two ends. The CDR3 covers 15 residues. CDR1 and CDR2 from the germline V gene are MGHRA and YSYEKL. The CDR3 is CASSQEGRDYNEQFF. CDR3 sequence (DNA): TGCGCCAGCAGCCAAGAGGGCAGGGACTACAATGAGCAGTTCTTC.

The chain uses TRBV20-1 and TRBJ2-7; the match to TRBD2 covers 8 bases. The CDR3 consists of 11 residues. The germline gives CDR1 DFQATT, CDR2 SNEGSKA (reference sequence). The V gene end was trimmed by 5 bases and the J gene end by 7 bases; junction bases not matched to a gene: 4. This chain's CDR3 is CSAAGGREQYF. CDR3 DNA sequence: TGCAGTGCTGCGGGGGGTCGGGAGCAGTACTTC.

This chain joins TRBV28 and TRBJ2-7, with TRBD1 identical over 10 bases. J was trimmed by 6 bases and V by 3 bases; bases with no gene match: 11. This CDR3 contains 16 residues. Germline loops: CDR1 MDHEN, CDR2 SYDVKM. In nucleotides, the CDR3 is TGTGCCAGCAGTTTGTCGGGCGGGACAGGGGCATCCGAGCAGTACTTC. Residues: CASSLSGGTGASEQYF. Variable domain in full (rest from reference TRBV28 and TRBJ2-7): DVKVTQSSRYLVKRTGEKVFLECVQDMDHENMFWYRQDPGLGLRLIYFSYDVKMKEKGDIPEGYSVSREKKERFSLILESASTNQTSMYLCASSLSGGTGASEQYFGPGTRLTVT.

V gene TRBV7-2 combines with J gene TRBJ2-1; 12 bases are a match to TRBD1. The CDR3 runs 15 residues. The V gene end was trimmed by 4 bases and the J gene end by 6 bases; junction bases not matched to a gene: 4. Germline V CDR1 and CDR2: SGHTA, FQGNSA. The CDR3 spells CASSSGQGAGNEQFF. The CDR3 region has the DNA TGTGCCAGCAGCTCGGGACAGGGGGCGGGCAATGAGCAGTTCTTC.

This clone was observed once. In the same sample, other DNA sequences code for this CDR3. The J gene is TRBJ2-2, the V gene TRBV2; a possible D gene is TRBD1 (5 bases). Germline assignment: CDR1 SNHLY and CDR2 FYNNEI. Trimming removed 2 bases at V and 5 bases at J, with 9 bases between. This CDR3 contains 14 residues. The CDR3 DNA follows: TGTGCCAGCAGTGAACAGGGTGGGACCGGGGAGCTGTTTTTT. This translates into CASSEQGGTGELFF.

This chain connects TRBV11-2 to TRBJ1-1; the D gene is possibly TRBD1 (5 bases). Germline V CDR1 and CDR2: SGHAT, FQNNGV. V lost 1 base and J lost 8, with 8 bases in between. The CDR3 covers 12 residues. This CDR3 is CASSLGGHEAFF. The DNA of the CDR3 is TGTGCCAGCAGCTTAGGGGGCCACGAAGCTTTCTTT.

J is TRBJ2-3 and V is TRBV20-1, with 7 bases lining up with TRBD2. The junction had 7 bases not matched to a gene; V was cut back by 3 bases and J by 4 bases. This CDR3 comprises 14 residues. The germline gives CDR1 DFQATT, CDR2 SNEGSKA (reference sequence). CDR3 protein: CSASMASGPDTQYF. The CDR3 DNA reads as TGCAGTGCTAGTATGGCTAGCGGACCAGATACGCAGTATTTT.

The chain has TRBV3-1 (or the pseudogene TRBV3-2) and TRBJ2-5; a possible D gene is TRBD2 (5 bases). V was shortened by 4 bases and J by 3 bases, with 21 bases between the two germline ends. Per the germline V gene, CDR1 is LGHDT and CDR2 is YNNKEL (reference sequence). The CDR3 is 17 amino acids. For the CDR3, the DNA is TGTGCCAGCAGCCTTACCGGGGTCGGATCTTACAAAGAGACCCAGTACTTC. Its protein is CASSLTGVGSYKETQYF.